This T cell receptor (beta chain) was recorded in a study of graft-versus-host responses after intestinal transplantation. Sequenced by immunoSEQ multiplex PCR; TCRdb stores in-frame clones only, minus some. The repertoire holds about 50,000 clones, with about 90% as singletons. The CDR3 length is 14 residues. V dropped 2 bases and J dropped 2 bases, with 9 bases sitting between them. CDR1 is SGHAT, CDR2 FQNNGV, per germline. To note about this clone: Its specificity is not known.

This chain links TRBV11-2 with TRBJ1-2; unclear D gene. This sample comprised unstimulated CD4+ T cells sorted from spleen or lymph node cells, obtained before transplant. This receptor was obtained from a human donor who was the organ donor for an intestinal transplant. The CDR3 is CASSLRQNNYGYTF. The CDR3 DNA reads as TGTGCCAGCAGCTTAAGGCAGAACAACTATGGCTACACCTTC.